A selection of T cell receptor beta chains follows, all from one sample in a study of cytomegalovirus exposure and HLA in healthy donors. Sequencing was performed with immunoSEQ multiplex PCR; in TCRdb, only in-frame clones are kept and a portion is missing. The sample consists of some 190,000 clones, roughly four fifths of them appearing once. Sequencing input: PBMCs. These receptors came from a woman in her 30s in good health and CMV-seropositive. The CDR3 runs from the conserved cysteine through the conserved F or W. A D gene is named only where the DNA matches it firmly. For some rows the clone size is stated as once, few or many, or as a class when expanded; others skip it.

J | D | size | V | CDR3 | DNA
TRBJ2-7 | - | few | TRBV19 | CASSPRTRTYEQYF | TGTGCCAGTAGTCCCAGGACACGGACCTACGAGCAGTACTTC
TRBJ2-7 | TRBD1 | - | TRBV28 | CASSLSAAGTGYEQYF | TGTGCCAGCAGTTTATCCGCCGCCGGGACAGGCTACGAGCAGTACTTC
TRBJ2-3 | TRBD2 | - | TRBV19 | CASSSSGRGDTQYF | TGTGCCAGTAGTTCTAGCGGGAGGGGAGATACGCAGTATTTT
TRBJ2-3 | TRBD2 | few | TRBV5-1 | CASSFGRAGGTDTQYF | TGCGCCAGCAGCTTTGGGCGAGCGGGAGGAACAGATACGCAGTATTTT
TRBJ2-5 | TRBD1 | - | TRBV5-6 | CASSIRDRVQREQYF | TGTGCCAGCAGCATCCGGGACAGGGTACAACGAGAGCAGTACTTC
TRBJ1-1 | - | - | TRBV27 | CASSYSAGTLLAAFF | TGTGCCAGCAGTTACTCCGCCGGGACGTTACTAGCAGCTTTCTTT
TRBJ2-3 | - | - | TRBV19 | CASNREGGGSVADTQYF | TGTGCCAGTAACAGGGAAGGTGGCGGGAGCGTTGCAGATACGCAGTATTTT
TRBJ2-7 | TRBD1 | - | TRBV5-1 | CASSSGTAGYEQYF | TGCGCCAGCAGCTCCGGGACAGCAGGCTACGAGCAGTACTTC
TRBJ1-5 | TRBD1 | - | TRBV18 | CASSLDRGGQPQHF | TGTGCCAGCTCATTGGACAGGGGAGGCCAGCCCCAGCATTTT
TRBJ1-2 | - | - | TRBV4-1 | CASSQIRGGDYGYTF | TGCGCCAGCAGCCAGATCAGGGGTGGCGACTATGGCTACACCTTC
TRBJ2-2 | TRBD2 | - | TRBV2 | CASRSGRTTGELFF | TGTGCCAGCAGGAGCGGGAGGACAACCGGGGAGCTGTTTTTT
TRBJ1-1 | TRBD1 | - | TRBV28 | CASSWSGTGSEAFF | TGTGCCAGCAGTTGGTCCGGGACAGGGTCTGAAGCTTTCTTT
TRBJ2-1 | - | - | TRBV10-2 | CASSPGIAYEQFF | TGCGCCAGCAGCCCCGGAATAGCCTATGAGCAGTTCTTC